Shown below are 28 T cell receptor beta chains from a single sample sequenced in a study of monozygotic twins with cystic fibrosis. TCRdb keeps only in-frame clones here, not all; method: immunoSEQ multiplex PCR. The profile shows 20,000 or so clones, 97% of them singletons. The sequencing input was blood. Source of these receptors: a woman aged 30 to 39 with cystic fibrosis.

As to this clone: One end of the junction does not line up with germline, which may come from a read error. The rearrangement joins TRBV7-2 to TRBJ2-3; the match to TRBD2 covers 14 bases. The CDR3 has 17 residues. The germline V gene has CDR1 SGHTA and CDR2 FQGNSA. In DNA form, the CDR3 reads TGTGCCAGCAGTTTAGGGACTAGCGGGGGAAGGACAGATACGCAGTATTTT. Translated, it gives CASSLGTSGGRTDTQYF.

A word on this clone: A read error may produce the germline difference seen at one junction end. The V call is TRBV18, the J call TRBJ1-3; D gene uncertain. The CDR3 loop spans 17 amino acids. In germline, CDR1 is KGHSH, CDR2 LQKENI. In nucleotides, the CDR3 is TGTGCCAGCTCGCCACAGATCGGGTCAAACAAGGGAAACACCATATATTTT. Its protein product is CASSPQIGSNKGNTIYF.

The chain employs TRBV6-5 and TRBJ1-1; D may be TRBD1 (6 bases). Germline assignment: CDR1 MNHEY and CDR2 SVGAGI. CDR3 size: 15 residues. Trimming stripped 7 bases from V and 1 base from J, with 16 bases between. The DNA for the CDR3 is TGTGCCAGCACTCTAAACAGGGACCAGAACACTGAAGCTTTCTTT. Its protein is CASTLNRDQNTEAFF.

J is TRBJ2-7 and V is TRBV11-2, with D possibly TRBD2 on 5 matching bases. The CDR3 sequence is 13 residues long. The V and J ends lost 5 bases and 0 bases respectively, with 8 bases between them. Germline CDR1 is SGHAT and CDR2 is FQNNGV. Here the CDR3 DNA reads TGTGCCAGCAGCCCAGCGGTCTCCTACGAGCAGTACTTC. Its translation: CASSPAVSYEQYF.

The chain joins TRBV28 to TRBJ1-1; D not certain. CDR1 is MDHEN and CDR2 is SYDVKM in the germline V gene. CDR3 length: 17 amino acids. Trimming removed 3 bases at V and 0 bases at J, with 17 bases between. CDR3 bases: TGTGCCAGCAGTTTCTATTCTGCCAGTCGAATGAACACTGAAGCTTTCTTT. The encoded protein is CASSFYSASRMNTEAFF.

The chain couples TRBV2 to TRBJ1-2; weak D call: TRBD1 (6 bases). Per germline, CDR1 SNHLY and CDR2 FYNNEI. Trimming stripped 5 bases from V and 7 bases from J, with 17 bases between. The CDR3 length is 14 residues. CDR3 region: CASSQQGWSCGYTF. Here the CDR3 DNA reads TGTGCCAGCAGTCAACAGGGTTGGAGCTGTGGCTACACCTTC.

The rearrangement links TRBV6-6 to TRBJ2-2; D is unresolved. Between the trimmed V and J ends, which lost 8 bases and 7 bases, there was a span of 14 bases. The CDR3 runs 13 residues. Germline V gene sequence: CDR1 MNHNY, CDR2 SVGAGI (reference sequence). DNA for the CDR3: TGTGCCAGCTCGATAGGAGTTCTCGGGGAGCTGTTTTTT. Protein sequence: CASSIGVLGELFF.

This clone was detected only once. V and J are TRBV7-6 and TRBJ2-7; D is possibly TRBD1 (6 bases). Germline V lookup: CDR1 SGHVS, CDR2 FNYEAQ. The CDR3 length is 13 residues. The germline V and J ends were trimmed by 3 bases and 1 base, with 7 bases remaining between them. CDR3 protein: CASSLDRSYEQYF. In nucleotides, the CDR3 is TGTGCCAGCAGCTTGGACAGATCCTACGAGCAGTACTTC. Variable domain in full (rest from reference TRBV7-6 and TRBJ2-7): GAGVSQSPRYKVTKRGQDVALRCDPISGHVSLYWYRQALGQGPEFLTYFNYEAQQDKSGLPNDRFSAERPEGSISTLTIQRTEQRDSAMYRCASSLDRSYEQYFGPGTRLTVT.

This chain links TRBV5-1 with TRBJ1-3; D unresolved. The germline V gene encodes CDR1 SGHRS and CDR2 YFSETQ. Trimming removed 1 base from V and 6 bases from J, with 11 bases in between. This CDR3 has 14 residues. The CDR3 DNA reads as TGCGCCAGCAGCTTGTACGGGATCCCAAACACCATATATTTT. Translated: CASSLYGIPNTIYF.

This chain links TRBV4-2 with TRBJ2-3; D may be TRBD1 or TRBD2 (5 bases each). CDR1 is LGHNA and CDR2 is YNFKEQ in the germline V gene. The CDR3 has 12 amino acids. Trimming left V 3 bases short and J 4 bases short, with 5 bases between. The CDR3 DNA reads TGTGCCAGCAGCCAGGGACCAGATACGCAGTATTTT. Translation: CASSQGPDTQYF.

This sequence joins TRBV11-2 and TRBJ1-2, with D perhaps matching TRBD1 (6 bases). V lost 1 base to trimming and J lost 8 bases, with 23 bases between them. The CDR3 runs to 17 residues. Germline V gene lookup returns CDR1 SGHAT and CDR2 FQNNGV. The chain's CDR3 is CASSLGVPTTGLGGYTF. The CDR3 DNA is TGTGCCAGCAGCTTAGGGGTCCCTACGACAGGCCTCGGGGGCTACACCTTC.

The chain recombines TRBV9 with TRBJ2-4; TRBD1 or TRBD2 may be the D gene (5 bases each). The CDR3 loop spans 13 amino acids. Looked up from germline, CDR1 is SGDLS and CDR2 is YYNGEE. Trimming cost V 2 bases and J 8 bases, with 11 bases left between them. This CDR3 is CASSVDRGDIQYF. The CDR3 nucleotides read TGTGCCAGCAGCGTTGACAGAGGGGACATTCAGTACTTC. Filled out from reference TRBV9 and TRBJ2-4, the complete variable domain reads DSGVTQTPKHLITATGQRVTLRCSPRSGDLSVYWYQQSLDQGLQFLIQYYNGEERAKGNILERFSAQQFPDLHSELNLSSLELGDSALYFCASSVDRGDIQYFGAGTRLSVL.

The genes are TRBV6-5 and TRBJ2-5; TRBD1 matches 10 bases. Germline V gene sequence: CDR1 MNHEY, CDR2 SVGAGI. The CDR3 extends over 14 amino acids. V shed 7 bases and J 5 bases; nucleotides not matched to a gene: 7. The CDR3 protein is CASTPTGGLETQYF. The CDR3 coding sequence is TGTGCCAGCACCCCGACAGGGGGCTTGGAGACCCAGTACTTC.

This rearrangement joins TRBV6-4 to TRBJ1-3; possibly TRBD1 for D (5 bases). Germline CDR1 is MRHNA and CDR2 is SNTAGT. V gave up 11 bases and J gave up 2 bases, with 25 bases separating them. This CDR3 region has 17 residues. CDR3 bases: TGTGCCCTTCGGAGACAGTTAAAAGATTTGGCTGGAAACACCATATATTTT. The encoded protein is CALRRQLKDLAGNTIYF.

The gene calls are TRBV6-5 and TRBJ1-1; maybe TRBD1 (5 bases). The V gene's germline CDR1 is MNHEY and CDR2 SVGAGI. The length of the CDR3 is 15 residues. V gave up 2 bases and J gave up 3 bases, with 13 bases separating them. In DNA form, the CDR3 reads TGTGCCAGCAGTTACAGGGCCTGGGGGTACACTGAAGCTTTCTTT. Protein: CASSYRAWGYTEAFF.

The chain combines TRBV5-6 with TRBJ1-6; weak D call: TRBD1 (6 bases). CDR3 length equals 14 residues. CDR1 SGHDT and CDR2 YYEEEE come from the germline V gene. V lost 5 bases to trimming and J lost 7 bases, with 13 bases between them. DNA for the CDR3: TGTGCCAGCAGTCCCGTCGGGGGCAATTCACCCCTCCACTTT. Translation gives CASSPVGGNSPLHF. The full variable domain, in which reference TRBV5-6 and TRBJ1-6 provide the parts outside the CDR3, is DAGVTQSPTHLIKTRGQQVTLRCSPKSGHDTVSWYQQALGQGPQFIFQYYEEEERQRGNFPDRFSGHQFPNYSSELNVNALLLGDSALYLCASSPVGGNSPLHFGNGTRLTVT.

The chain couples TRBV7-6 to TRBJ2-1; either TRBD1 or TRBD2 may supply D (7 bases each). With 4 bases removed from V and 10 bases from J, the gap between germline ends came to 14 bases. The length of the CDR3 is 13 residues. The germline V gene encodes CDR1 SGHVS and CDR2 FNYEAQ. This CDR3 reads CASSSNQGGEQFF. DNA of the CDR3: TGTGCCAGCAGCTCCAACCAGGGGGGGGAGCAGTTCTTC.

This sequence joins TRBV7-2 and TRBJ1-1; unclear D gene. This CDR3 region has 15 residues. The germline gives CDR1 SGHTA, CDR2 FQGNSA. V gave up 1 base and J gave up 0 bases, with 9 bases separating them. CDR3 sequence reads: CASSLGGDLNTEAFF. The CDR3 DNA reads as TGTGCCAGCAGCTTAGGAGGAGACTTGAACACTGAAGCTTTCTTT.

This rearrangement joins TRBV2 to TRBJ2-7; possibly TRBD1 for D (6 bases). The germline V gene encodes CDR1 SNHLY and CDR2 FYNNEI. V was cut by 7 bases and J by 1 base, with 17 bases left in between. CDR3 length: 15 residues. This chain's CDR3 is CASTYDRDKSYEQYF. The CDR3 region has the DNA TGTGCCAGCACGTATGATAGGGACAAATCCTACGAGCAGTACTTC.

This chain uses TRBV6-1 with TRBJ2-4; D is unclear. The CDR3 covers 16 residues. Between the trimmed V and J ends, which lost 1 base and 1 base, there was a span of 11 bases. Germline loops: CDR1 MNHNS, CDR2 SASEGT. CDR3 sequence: CASSEGPTQAKNIQYF. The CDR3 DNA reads TGTGCCAGCAGTGAAGGGCCCACCCAGGCCAAAAACATTCAGTACTTC.

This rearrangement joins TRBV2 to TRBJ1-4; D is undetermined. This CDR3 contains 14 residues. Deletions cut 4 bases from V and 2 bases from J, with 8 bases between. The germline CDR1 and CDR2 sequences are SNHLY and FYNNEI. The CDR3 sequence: CASSVWGTNEKLFF. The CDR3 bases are TGTGCCAGCAGTGTATGGGGTACTAATGAAAAACTGTTTTTT.

The CDR3 reads CASSLETARSGNTIYF. The CDR3 bases are TGCGCCAGCAGCTTGGAGACAGCGAGGTCTGGAAACACCATATATTTT. This chain links TRBV5-1 with TRBJ1-3, with D tentatively TRBD1 (5 bases). The CDR3 has 16 amino acids. Trimming cost V 0 bases and J 1 base, with 11 bases left between them. Germline values: CDR1 SGHRS, CDR2 YFSETQ.

CDR3 coding DNA: TGCGCCAGCAGTGGCGGGGGAAGCTTATATAATTCACCCCTCCACTTT. Its protein product is CASSGGGSLYNSPLHF. V and J are TRBV10-2 and TRBJ1-6, with D maybe TRBD1 (5 bases). The length of the CDR3 is 16 residues. Per the germline V gene, CDR1 is WSHSY and CDR2 is SAAADI. V was clipped by 4 bases and J by 4 bases, with 14 bases between them.

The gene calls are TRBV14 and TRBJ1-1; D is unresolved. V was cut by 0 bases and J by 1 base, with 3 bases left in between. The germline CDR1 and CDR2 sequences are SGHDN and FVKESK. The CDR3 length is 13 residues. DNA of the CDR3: TGTGCCAGCAGCCAAGACCGGAACACTGAAGCTTTCTTT. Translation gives CASSQDRNTEAFF.

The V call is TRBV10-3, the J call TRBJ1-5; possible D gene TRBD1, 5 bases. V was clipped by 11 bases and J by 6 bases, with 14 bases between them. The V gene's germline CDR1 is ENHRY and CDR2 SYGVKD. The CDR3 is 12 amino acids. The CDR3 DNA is TGTGCCTCCCGGGAGGGGACTCAGCCCCAGCATTTT. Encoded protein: CASREGTQPQHF.

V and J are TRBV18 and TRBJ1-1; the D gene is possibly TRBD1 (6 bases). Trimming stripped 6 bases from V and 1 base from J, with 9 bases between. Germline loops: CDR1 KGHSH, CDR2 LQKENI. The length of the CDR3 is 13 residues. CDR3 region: CASSGTQNTEAFF. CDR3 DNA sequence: TGTGCCAGCTCTGGGACACAGAACACTGAAGCTTTCTTT.

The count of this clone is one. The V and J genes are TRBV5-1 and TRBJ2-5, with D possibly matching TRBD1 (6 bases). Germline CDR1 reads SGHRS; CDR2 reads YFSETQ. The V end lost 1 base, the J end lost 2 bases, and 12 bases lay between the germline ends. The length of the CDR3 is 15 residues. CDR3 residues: CASSLTAGEQETQYF. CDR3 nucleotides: TGCGCCAGCAGCTTGACGGCAGGGGAGCAAGAGACCCAGTACTTC.

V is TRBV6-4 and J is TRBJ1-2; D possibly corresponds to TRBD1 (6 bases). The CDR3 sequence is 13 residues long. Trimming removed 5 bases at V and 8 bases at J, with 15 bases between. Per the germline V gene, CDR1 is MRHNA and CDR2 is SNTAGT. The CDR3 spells CASSTQGKGGYTF. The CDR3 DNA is TGTGCCAGCAGTACCCAGGGGAAAGGCGGCTACACCTTC.